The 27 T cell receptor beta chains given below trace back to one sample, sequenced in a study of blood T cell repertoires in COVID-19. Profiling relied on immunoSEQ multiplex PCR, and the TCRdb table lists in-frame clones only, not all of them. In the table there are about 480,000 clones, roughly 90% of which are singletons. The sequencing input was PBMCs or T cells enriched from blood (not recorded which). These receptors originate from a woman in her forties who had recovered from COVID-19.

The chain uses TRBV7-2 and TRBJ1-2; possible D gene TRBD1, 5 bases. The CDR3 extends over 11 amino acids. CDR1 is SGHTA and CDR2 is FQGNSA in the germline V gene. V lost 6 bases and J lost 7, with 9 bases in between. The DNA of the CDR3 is TGTGCCAGCAGAAGGGGCGGTGGCTACACCTTC. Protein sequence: CASRRGGGYTF.

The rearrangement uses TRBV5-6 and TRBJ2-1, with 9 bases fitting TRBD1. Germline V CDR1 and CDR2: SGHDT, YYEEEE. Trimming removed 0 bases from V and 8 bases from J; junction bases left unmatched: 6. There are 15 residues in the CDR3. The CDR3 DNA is TGTGCCAGCAGCTTGGGAGGGACAGGGATCTATGAGCAGTTCTTC. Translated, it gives CASSLGGTGIYEQFF.

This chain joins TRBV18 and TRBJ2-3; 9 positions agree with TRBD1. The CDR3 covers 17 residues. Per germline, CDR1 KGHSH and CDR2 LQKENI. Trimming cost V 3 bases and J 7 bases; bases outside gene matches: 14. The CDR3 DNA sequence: TGTGCCAGCTCACCCGGAACCGGGACAGGGCGTGTAAATACGCAGTATTTT. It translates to CASSPGTGTGRVNTQYF.

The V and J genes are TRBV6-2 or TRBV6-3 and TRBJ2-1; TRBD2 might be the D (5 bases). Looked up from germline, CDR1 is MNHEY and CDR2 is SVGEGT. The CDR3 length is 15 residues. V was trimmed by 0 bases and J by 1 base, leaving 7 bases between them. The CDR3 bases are TGTGCCAGCAGTTACTCGGGCGGGTCCTACAATGAGCAGTTCTTC. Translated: CASSYSGGSYNEQFF.

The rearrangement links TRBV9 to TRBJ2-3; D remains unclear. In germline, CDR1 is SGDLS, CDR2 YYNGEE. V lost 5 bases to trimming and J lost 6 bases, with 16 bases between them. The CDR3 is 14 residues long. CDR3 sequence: CASSWASETDTQYF. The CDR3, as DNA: TGTGCCAGCAGTTGGGCTTCCGAGACCGATACGCAGTATTTT.

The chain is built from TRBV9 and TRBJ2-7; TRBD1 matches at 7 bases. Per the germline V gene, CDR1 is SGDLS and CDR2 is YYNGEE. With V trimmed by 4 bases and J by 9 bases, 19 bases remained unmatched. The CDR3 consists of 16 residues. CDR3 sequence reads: CASSPRGTGDGGLQYF. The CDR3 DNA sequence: TGTGCCAGCAGCCCCCGGGGTACAGGGGATGGTGGTTTGCAGTACTTC.

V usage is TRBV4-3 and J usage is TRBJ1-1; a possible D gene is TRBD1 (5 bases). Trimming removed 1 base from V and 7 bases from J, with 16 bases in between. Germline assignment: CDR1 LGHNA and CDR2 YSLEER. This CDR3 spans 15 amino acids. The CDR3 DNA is TGCGCCAGCAGCCAAGGATGGTCTTCGGACAATGAAGCTTTCTTT. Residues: CASSQGWSSDNEAFF.

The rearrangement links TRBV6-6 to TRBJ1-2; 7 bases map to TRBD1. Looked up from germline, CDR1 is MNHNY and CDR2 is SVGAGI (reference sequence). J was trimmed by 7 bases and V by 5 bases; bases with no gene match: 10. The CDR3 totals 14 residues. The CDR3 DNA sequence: TGTGCCAGCAGTAGTCTCAGACAGGGACTTGGCTACACCTTC. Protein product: CASSSLRQGLGYTF.

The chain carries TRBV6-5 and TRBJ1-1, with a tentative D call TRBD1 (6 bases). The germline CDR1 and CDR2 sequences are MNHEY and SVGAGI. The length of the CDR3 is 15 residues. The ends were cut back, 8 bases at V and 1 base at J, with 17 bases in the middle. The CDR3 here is CASGRAGVGNTEAFF. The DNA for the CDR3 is TGTGCCAGCGGAAGGGCAGGGGTCGGGAACACTGAAGCTTTCTTT.

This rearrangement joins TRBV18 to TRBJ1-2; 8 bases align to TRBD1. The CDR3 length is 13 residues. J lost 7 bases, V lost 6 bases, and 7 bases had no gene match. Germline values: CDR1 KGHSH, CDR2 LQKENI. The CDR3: CASSAGQVGGYTF. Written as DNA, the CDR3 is TGTGCCAGCTCGGCGGGACAGGTCGGTGGCTACACCTTC.

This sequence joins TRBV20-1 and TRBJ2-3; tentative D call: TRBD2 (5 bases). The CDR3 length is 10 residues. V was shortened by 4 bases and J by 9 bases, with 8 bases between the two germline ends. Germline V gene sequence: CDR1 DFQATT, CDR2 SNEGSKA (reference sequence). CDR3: CSATSNTQYF. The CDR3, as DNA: TGCAGTGCTACTAGCAACACGCAGTATTTT.

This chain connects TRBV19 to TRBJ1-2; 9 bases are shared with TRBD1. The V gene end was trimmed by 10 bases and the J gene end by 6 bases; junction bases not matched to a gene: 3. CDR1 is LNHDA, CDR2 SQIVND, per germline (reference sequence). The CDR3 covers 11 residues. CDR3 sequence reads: CATTGGHGYTF. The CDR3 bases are TGTGCCACCACAGGGGGCCATGGCTACACCTTC.

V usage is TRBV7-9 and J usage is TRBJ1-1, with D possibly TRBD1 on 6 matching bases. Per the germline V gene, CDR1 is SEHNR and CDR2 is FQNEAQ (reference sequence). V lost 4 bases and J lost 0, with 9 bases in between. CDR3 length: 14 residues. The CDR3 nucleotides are TGTGCCAGCAGCTGGGGGCGGATGAACACTGAAGCTTTCTTT. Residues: CASSWGRMNTEAFF.

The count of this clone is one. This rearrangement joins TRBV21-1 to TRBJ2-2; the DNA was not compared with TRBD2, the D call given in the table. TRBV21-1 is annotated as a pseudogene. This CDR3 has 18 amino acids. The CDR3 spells CASSPPSAGKFGTGELFF. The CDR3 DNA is TGTGCCAGCAGCCCCCCCTCGGCCGGGAAGTTTGGTACCGGGGAGCTGTTTTTT.

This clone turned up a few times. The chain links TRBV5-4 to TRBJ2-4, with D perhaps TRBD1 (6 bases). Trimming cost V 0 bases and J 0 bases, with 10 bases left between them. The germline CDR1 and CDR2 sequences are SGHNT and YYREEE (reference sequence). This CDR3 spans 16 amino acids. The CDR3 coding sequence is TGTGCCAGCAGCTTGGAGGGGGTCCTAGCCAAAAACATTCAGTACTTC. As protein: CASSLEGVLAKNIQYF.

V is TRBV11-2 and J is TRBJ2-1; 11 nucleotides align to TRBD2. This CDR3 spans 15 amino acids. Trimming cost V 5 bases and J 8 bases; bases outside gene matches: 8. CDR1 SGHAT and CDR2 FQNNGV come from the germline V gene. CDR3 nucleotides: TGTGCCAGCAGCCACCTGGGGACTAGCGGTCATGAGCAGTTCTTC. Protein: CASSHLGTSGHEQFF.

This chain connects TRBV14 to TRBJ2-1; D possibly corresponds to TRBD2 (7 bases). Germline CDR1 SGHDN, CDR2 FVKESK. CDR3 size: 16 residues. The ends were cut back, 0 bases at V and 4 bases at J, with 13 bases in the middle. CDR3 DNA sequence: TGTGCCAGCAGCCAAGAGGGGGGGGCCAAATACAATGAGCAGTTCTTC. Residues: CASSQEGGAKYNEQFF. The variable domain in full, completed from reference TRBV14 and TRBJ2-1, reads EAGVTQFPSHSVIEKGQTVTLRCDPISGHDNLYWYRRVMGKEIKFLLHFVKESKQDESGMPNNRFLAERTGGTYSTLKVQPAELEDSGVYFCASSQEGGAKYNEQFFGPGTRLTVL.

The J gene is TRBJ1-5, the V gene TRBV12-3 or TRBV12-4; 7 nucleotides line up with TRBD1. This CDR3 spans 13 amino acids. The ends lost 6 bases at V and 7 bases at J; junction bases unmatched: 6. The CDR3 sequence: CASSRRQGQPQHF. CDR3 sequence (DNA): TGTGCCAGCAGCCGAAGACAGGGACAGCCCCAGCATTTT.

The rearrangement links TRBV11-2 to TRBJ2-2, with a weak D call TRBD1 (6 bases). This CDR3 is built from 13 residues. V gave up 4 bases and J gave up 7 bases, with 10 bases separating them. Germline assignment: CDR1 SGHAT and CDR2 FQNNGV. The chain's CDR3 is CASSSLGGGELFF. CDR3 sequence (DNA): TGTGCCAGCAGCTCTTTAGGGGGCGGGGAGCTGTTTTTT.

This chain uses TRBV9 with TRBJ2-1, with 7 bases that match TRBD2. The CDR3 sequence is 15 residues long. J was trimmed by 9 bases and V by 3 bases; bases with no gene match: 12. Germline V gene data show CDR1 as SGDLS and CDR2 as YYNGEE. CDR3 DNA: TGTGCCAGCAGCGCGGATGGTATGTCGGGGGGTGAGCAGTTCTTC. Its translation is CASSADGMSGGEQFF.

The CDR3 coding sequence is TGTGCCAGCACCGCCAGGGGGAGCGGTCTTTACAATGAGCAGTTCTTC. Translating it yields CASTARGSGLYNEQFF. The chain has TRBV27 and TRBJ2-1, with 7 bases identical to TRBD1. Germline CDR1 and CDR2: MNHEY and SMNVEV (reference sequence). V lost 7 bases to trimming and J lost 4 bases; unmatched junction nucleotides: 13. The CDR3 totals 16 residues.

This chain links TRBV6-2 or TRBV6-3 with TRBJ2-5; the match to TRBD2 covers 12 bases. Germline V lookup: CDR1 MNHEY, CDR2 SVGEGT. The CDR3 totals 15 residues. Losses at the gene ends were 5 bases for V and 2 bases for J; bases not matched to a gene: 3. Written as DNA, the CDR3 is TGTGCCAGCAGTACGCTAGCGGGAGGGCAAGAGACCCAGTACTTC. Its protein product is CASSTLAGGQETQYF.

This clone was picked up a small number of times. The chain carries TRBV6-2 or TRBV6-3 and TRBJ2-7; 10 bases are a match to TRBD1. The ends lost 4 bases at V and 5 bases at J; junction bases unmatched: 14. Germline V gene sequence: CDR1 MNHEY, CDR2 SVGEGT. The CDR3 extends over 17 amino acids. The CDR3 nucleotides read TGTGCCAGCAGTTCTATAAGCAGGGGACAGGGGAGGCACGAGCAGTACTTC. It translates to CASSSISRGQGRHEQYF.

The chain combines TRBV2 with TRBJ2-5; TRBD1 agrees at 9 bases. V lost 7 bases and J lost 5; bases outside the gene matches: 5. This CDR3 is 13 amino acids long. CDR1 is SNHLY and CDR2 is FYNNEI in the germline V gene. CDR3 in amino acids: CASMGQGGETQYF. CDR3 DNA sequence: TGTGCCAGCATGGGACAGGGCGGGGAGACCCAGTACTTC.

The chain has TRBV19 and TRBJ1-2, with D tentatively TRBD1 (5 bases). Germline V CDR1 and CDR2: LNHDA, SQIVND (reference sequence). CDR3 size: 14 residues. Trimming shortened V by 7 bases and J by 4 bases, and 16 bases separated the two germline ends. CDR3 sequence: CASTLAQRGYGYTF. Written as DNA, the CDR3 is TGTGCCAGTACCCTCGCCCAAAGGGGCTATGGCTACACCTTC.

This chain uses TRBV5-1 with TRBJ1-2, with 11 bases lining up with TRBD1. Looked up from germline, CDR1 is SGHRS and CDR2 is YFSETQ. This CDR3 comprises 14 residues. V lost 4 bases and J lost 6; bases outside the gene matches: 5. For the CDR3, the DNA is TGCGCCAGCAGCCCAGGACAGGGGGCTAATGGCTACACCTTC. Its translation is CASSPGQGANGYTF.

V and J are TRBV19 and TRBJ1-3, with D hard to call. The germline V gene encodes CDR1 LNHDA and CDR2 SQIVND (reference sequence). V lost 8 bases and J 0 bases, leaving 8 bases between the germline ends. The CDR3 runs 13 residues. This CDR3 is CASGQNSGNTIYF. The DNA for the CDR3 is TGTGCCAGTGGGCAGAACTCTGGAAACACCATATATTTT.